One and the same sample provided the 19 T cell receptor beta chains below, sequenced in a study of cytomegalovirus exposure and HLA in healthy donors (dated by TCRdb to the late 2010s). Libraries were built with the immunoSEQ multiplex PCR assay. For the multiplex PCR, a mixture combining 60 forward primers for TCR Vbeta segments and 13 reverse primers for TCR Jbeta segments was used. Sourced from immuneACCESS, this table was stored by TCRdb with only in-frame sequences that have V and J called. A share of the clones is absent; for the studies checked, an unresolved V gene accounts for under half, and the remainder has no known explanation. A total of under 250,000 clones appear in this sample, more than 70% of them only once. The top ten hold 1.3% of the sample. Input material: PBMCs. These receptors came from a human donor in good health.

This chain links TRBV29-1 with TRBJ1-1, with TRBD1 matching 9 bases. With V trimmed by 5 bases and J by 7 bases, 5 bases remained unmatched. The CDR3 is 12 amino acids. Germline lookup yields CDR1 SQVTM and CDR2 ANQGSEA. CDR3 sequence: CSVTDRGNEAFF. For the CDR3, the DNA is TGCAGCGTTACGGACAGGGGCAATGAAGCTTTCTTT.

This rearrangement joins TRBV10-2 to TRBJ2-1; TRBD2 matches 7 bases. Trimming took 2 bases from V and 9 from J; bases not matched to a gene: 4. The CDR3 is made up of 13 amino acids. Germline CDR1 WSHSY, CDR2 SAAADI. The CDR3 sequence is CASSEGLEFEQFF. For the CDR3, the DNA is TGCGCCAGCAGTGAGGGACTAGAATTTGAGCAGTTCTTC.

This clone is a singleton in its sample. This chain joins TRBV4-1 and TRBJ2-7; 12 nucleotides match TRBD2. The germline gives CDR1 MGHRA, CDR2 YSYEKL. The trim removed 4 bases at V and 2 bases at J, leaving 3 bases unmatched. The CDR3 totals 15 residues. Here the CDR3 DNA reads TGCGCCAGCAGCCTACGACTAGCGGGAGCCTACGAGCAGTACTTC. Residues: CASSLRLAGAYEQYF.

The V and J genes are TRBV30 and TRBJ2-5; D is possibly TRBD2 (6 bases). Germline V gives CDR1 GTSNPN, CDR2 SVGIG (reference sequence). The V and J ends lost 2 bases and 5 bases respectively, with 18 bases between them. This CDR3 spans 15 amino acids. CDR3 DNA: TGTGCCTGGAGTTACCAGTCCGGGGGAACGGAGACCCAGTACTTC. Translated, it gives CAWSYQSGGTETQYF.

Here the CDR3 reads CARRQAKNIQYF. Here the CDR3 DNA reads TGTGCCAGACGACAGGCCAAAAACATTCAGTACTTC. The V gene is TRBV19, the J gene TRBJ2-4, with D tentatively TRBD1 (5 bases). The V end lost 9 bases, the J end lost 1 base, and 7 bases lay between the germline ends. The CDR3 runs to 12 residues. Germline assignment: CDR1 LNHDA and CDR2 SQIVND (reference sequence).

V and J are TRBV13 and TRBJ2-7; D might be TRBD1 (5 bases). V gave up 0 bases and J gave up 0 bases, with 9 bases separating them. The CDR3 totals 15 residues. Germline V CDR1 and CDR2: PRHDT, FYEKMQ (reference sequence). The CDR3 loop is CASSLGWGSSYEQYF. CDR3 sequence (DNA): TGTGCCAGCAGCTTAGGTTGGGGCAGCTCCTACGAGCAGTACTTC.

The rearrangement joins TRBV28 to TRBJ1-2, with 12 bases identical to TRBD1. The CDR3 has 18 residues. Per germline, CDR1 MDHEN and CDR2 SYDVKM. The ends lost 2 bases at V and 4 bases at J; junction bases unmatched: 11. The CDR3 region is CASSLLGQGAYRGYGYTF. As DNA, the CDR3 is TGTGCCAGCAGTTTACTGGGACAGGGGGCATATCGCGGCTATGGCTACACCTTC.

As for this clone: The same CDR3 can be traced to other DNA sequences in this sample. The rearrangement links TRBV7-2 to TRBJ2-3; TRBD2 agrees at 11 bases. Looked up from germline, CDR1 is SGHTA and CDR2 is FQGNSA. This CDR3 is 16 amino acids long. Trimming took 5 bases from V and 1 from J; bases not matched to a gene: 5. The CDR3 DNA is TGTGCCAGCAGCACCAGACTAGCGGGACGCACAGATACGCAGTATTTT. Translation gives CASSTRLAGRTDTQYF.

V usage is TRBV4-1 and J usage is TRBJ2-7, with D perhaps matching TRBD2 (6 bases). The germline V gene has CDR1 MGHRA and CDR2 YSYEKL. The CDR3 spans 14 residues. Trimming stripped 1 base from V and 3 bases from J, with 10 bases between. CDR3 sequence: CASSQVTGSYEQYF. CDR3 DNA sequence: TGCGCCAGCAGCCAAGTCACCGGGAGCTACGAGCAGTACTTC.

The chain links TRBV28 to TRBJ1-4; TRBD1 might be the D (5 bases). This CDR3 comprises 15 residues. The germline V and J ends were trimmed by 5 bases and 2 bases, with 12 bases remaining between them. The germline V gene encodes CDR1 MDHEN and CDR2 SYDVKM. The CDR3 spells CASSLQGMTNEKLFF. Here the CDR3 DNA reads TGTGCCAGCAGTCTCCAGGGAATGACTAATGAAAAACTGTTTTTT.

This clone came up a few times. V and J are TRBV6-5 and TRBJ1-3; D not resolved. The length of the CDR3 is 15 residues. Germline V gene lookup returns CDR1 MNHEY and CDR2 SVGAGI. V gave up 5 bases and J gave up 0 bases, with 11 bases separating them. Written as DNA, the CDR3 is TGTGCCAGCAGTAACGCGGTGATCTCTGGAAACACCATATATTTT. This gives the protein CASSNAVISGNTIYF.

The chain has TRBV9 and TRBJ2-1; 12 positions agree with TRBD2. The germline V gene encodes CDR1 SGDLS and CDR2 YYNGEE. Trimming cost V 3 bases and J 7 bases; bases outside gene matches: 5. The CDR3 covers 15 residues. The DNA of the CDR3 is TGTGCCAGCAGCGGGCGACTAGCGGGAGAGAATGAGCAGTTCTTC. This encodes CASSGRLAGENEQFF.

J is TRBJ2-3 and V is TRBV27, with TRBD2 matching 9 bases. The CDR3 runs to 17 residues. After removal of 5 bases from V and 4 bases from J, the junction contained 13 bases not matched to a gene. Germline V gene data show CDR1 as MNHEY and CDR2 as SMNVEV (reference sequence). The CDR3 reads CASSPSRVAGVPDTQYF. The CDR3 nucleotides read TGTGCCAGCAGTCCCTCCCGGGTAGCGGGAGTCCCAGATACGCAGTATTTT.

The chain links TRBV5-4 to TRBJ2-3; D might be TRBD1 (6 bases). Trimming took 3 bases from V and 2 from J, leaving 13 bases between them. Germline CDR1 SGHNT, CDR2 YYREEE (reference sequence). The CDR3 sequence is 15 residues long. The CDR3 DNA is TGTGCCAGCAGCTCCCCGGACAGCAACACAGATACGCAGTATTTT. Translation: CASSSPDSNTDTQYF.

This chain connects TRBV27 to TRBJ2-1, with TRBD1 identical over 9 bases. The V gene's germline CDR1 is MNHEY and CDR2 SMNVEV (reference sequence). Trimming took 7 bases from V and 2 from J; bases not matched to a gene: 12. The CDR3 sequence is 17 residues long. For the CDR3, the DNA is TGTGCCAGCACCTCGACCGGACAGGGGTTCACCTACAATGAGCAGTTCTTC. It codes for CASTSTGQGFTYNEQFF.

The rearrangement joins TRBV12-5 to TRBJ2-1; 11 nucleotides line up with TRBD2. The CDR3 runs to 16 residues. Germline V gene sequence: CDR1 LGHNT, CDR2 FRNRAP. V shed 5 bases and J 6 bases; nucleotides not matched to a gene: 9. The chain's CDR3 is CASGGLAGGPSNEQFF. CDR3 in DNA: TGTGCTAGTGGTGGGTTAGCGGGAGGGCCAAGCAATGAGCAGTTCTTC.

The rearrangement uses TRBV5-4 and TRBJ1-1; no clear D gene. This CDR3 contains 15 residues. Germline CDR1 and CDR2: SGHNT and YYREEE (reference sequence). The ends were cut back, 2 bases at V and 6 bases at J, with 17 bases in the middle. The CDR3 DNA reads TGTGCCAGCAGCTTCCGCGACCCAGGTCACGCTGAAGCTTTCTTT. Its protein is CASSFRDPGHAEAFF.

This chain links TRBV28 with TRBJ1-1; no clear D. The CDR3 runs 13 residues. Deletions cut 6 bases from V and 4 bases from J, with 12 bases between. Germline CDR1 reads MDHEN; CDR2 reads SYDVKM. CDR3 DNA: TGTGCCAGCAGAGCGTGGGTAAGCACTGAAGCTTTCTTT. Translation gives CASRAWVSTEAFF.

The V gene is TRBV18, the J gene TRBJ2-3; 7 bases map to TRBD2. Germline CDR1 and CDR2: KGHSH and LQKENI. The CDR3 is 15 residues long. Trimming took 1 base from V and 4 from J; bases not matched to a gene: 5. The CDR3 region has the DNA TGTGCCAGCTCACCACGGGAGGGTAGGGCAGATACGCAGTATTTT. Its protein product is CASSPREGRADTQYF.